This paragraph covers one T cell receptor beta chain sequence. The antigen is undetermined. This sample is drawn from a study of beta chain features in type 1 diabetes. Trimming cost V 4 bases and J 4 bases, with 11 bases left between them. The CDR3 runs 13 residues. Germline CDR1 is LGHNA and CDR2 is YNFKEQ. The authors reverse transcribed all of the isolated RNA, so sequencing captured expressed TCRB transcripts. Method: immunoSEQ multiplex PCR; TCRdb's copy keeps in-frame clones and lacks some. The repertoire holds roughly 14,000 clones, with over 60% as singletons. Study-wide results and caveats: Any HLA-type effect on TCRB rearrangement remained unresolved here. There was a moderate but significant shortening of TCRB CDR3s in all four CD4+ subsets of Type 1 diabetes patients.

The chain employs TRBV4-2 and TRBJ2-7, with D possibly matching TRBD2 (6 bases). This receptor was obtained from a woman under 30 with type 1 diabetes. The sequenced sample was stem cell memory CD4+ T cells from blood. The CDR3 nucleotides are TGTGCCAGCAGCCGTGATCGGGAGTACGAGCAGTACTTC. It is translated as CASSRDREYEQYF.